This T cell receptor beta chain stems from a study of T cell responses to AZD1222 COVID-19 vaccine. General observations from the study: In the spike-specific TCR repertoire, nearly half reportedly target unmutated variant regions.

This clone has a single count. Its antigen is still unknown. The junction and the germline gene differ at one end; a read error may be behind it. The table came from immunoSEQ multiplex PCR; TCRdb's copy has only in-frame clones and leaves some out. Counted here are around 100,000 clones, roughly 89% occurring once; the ten biggest clones make up 45% to 50%. Germline assignment: CDR1 WSHSY and CDR2 SAAADI. This CDR3 comprises 14 residues. This clonotype originated in an adult in good health. The specimen comprised peripheral blood, sampled on day 0 of AZD1222 vaccination. V usage is TRBV10-2 and J usage is TRBJ2-7; D is possibly TRBD1 (9 bases). CDR3 coding DNA: TGCGCCAGCAGTGGACAGGGGGTAATAGCGGGACCCACCTTC. Residues: CASSGQGVIAGPTF.